This record concerns one TCR beta chain sequence. Its specificity is unknown. TCRdb re-called the 5' RACE reads through MiXCR, storing one row per CDR3 protein. The repertoire has 1.5 million to 2 million distinct CDR3 sequences, less than 35% of them found once; the top ten carry less than 0.35%. This sample was included in a study of identical twins. Overall study findings and caveats: The study based its conclusions on cross-sectional statistical analysis and did not follow the same donors. The study found weaker excess twin sharing in beta out-of-frame sequences.

The TCR originated in a newborn girl in good health. Sequencing was performed on cord blood.

The CDR3, as DNA: TGCAGTGCCCAGGGTGTCGTCAGTACCCTCTACGAGCAGTACTTC. Amino acid sequence: CSAQGVVSTLYEQYF. The chain couples TRBV20-1 to TRBJ2-7; maybe TRBD1 (5 bases). The V gene's germline CDR1 is DFQATT and CDR2 SNEGSKA (reference sequence). The CDR3 loop spans 15 amino acids. V gave up 6 bases and J gave up 3 bases, with 21 bases separating them.